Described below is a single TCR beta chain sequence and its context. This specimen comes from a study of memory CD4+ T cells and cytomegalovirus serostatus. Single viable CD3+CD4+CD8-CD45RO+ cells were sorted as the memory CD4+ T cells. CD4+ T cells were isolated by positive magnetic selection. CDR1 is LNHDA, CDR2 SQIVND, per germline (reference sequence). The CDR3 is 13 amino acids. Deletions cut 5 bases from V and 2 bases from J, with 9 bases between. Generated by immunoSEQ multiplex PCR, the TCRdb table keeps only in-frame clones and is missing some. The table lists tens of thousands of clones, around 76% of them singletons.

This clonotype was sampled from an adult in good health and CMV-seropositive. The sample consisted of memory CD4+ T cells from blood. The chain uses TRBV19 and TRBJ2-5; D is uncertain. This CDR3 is CASSADTQETQYF. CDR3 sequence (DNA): TGTGCCAGTAGTGCCGACACTCAAGAGACCCAGTACTTC.